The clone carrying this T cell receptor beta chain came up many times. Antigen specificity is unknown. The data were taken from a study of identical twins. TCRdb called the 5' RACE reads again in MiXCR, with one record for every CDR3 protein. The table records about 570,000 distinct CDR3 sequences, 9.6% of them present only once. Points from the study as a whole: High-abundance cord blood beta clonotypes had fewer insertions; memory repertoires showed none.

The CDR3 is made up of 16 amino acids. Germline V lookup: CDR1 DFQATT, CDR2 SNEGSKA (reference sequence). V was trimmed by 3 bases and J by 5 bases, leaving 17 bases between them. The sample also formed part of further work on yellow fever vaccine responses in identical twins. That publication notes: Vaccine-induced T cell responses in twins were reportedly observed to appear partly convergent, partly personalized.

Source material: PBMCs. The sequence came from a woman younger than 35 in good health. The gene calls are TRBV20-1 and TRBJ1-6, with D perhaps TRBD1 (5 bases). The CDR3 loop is CSARNPITGDNSPLHF. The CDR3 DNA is TGCAGTGCTAGGAATCCCATCACAGGAGATAATTCACCCCTCCACTTT.